This T cell receptor beta chain was retrieved from a study of shared clonotypes between healthy human individuals. The assay was immunoSEQ multiplex PCR, and TCRdb's table has in-frame clones only and misses some. The sample carries about 2.4 million clones, approximately 93% recorded once. The CDR3 consists of 13 residues. Trimming removed 0 bases from V and 8 bases from J, with 5 bases in between. The germline gives CDR1 SEHNR, CDR2 FQNEAQ (reference sequence). The V and J genes are TRBV7-9 and TRBJ1-6; D is unclear. This sequence was found in a man in his late teens or twenties in good health. Some clones in this sample may be carry-over from other donors' samples. The specimen sequenced was naive CD4+ T cells from PBMCs. The subset was: CD45RA+ positively selected. The DNA of the CDR3 is TGTGCCAGCAGCTTAGCGGTGGATTCACCCCTCCACTTT. Translated, it gives CASSLAVDSPLHF.